The 28 T cell receptor beta chains given below trace back to one sample, sequenced in a study of monozygotic twins with inflammatory bowel disease. TCRdb processed the 5' RACE reads again and assigns one entry to each CDR3 protein, with no DNA. The sample includes roughly 150,000 distinct CDR3 sequences. Sequencing input: blood. The receptor source for this set is a human donor with ulcerative colitis or Crohn's disease, or a healthy co-twin of an affected twin (not recorded which).

CDR3: CASSLHNQETQYF. This rearrangement joins TRBV12-3 or TRBV12-4 to TRBJ2-5. The CDR3 consists of 13 residues.

CDR3 protein: CASRRTGPYSNQPQHF. The gene calls are TRBV27 and TRBJ1-5; TCRdb indicates TRBD1, and absent DNA this call remains unverified. CDR1 and CDR2 from the germline V gene are MNHEY and SMNVEV (reference sequence). The CDR3 runs 16 residues.

V gene TRBV5-6 combines with J gene TRBJ1-1. CDR1 is SGHDT, CDR2 YYEEEE, per germline. The CDR3 runs to 13 residues. Here the CDR3 reads CASSFTVNTEAFF.

The CDR3 spells CASSHFGQLTSYEQYF. The chain links TRBV6-1 to TRBJ2-7; the TCRdb call, TRBD1, lacks DNA for checking. This CDR3 comprises 16 residues. CDR1 is MNHNS, CDR2 SASEGT, per germline.

The chain links TRBV7-2 to TRBJ2-6. The CDR3 sequence is 13 residues long. Germline V gene lookup returns CDR1 SGHTA and CDR2 FQGNSA. CDR3 sequence reads: CALRSSGANVLTF.

This chain links TRBV30 with TRBJ2-1; TCRdb's D call of TRBD2 is untestable without DNA. Germline assignment: CDR1 GTSNPN and CDR2 SVGIG (reference sequence). The CDR3 covers 14 residues. CDR3 protein: CAWERLASYNEQFF.

The rearrangement uses TRBV30 and TRBJ1-3. Per germline, CDR1 GTSNPN and CDR2 SVGIG (reference sequence). The CDR3 spans 16 residues. The CDR3 loop reads CAWTRGVLSSGNTIYF.

The chain couples TRBV5-6 to TRBJ1-1. CDR3 length: 14 amino acids. Germline V lookup: CDR1 SGHDT, CDR2 YYEEEE. This chain's CDR3 is CASSLASWNTEAFF.

The gene calls are TRBV23-1 and TRBJ2-7; absent DNA, TCRdb's TRBD1 call cannot be checked. TRBV23-1 is classed as an ORF, of uncertain function. The CDR3 runs to 21 residues. CDR3: CASSQDPSIHNPGQAVYEQYF.

CDR3 region: CASSLNRANLAKNIQYF. The chain joins TRBV12-3 or TRBV12-4 to TRBJ2-4; checking the TCRdb D call of TRBD1 is not possible without DNA. The CDR3 spans 17 residues.

The V call is TRBV15, the J call TRBJ2-1. CDR3 length: 16 residues. Germline-derived CDR1 and CDR2 are LNHNV and YYDKDF (reference sequence). CDR3 region: CATSERTGSSYNEQFF.

V is TRBV12-3 or TRBV12-4 and J is TRBJ2-3; TCRdb's D call, TRBD1, is unchecked because there is no DNA. This CDR3 comprises 15 residues. This CDR3 is CASSPGQGLADTQYF.

V and J are TRBV10-3 and TRBJ2-4; the D call from TCRdb, TRBD1, cannot be confirmed without DNA. The CDR3 is 15 amino acids. Germline V gene sequence: CDR1 ENHRY, CDR2 SYGVKD. Here the CDR3 reads CAISESGATKNMQYF.

The rearrangement links TRBV7-6 to TRBJ2-7; TCRdb designates TRBD2, a call that cannot be tested without DNA. The CDR3 runs to 15 residues. Looked up from germline, CDR1 is SGHVS and CDR2 is FNYEAQ. The CDR3: CASSSQRGSGYEQYF. The full variable domain, in which reference TRBV7-6 and TRBJ2-7 provide the parts outside the CDR3, is GAGVSQSPRYKVTKRGQDVALRCDPISGHVSLYWYRQALGQGPEFLTYFNYEAQQDKSGLPNDRFSAERPEGSISTLTIQRTEQRDSAMYRCASSSQRGSGYEQYFGPGTRLTVT.

The chain is built from TRBV12-3 or TRBV12-4 and TRBJ1-1. This CDR3 is 14 amino acids long. CDR3 loop: CASNRLGMNTEAFF.

The rearrangement joins TRBV5-1 to TRBJ2-7; TCRdb outputs TRBD2, but without DNA this stays unchecked. The CDR3 sequence is 16 residues long. CDR1 and CDR2 (germline): SGHRS, YFSETQ. CDR3 sequence reads: CASSSGLAAGSYEQYF.

The chain combines TRBV29-1 with TRBJ2-7; checking the TCRdb D call of TRBD1 is not possible without DNA. The CDR3 spans 13 residues. Looked up from germline, CDR1 is SQVTM and CDR2 is ANQGSEA. This CDR3 reads CSVEGGEGYEQYF.

The V gene is TRBV5-1, the J gene TRBJ2-7. This CDR3 contains 13 residues. The germline CDR1 and CDR2 sequences are SGHRS and YFSETQ. CDR3 sequence reads: CASSLTQSYEQYF.

The V gene is TRBV15, the J gene TRBJ2-6. The CDR3 extends over 14 amino acids. Germline CDR1 reads LNHNV; CDR2 reads YYDKDF (reference sequence). CDR3 sequence reads: CATRPTSGANVLTF.

The V call is TRBV20-1, the J call TRBJ1-2. Germline V lookup: CDR1 DFQATT, CDR2 SNEGSKA (reference sequence). The CDR3 consists of 12 residues. CDR3 region: CSASPRTIGYTF.

V usage is TRBV9 and J usage is TRBJ2-1; TCRdb calls TRBD2, which cannot be checked without DNA. The CDR3 spans 15 residues. Germline lookup yields CDR1 SGDLS and CDR2 YYNGEE. This CDR3 reads CASSPLAGGDNEQFF.

The chain carries TRBV10-3 and TRBJ2-1; TCRdb calls TRBD2, which cannot be checked without DNA. CDR1 ENHRY and CDR2 SYGVKD come from the germline V gene. The CDR3 sequence is 15 residues long. Here the CDR3 reads CAISDRVAVDNEQFF.

The chain recombines TRBV30 with TRBJ2-7. The CDR3 extends over 11 amino acids. Germline-derived CDR1 and CDR2 are GTSNPN and SVGIG (reference sequence). CDR3 in amino acids: CAWSVDYEQYF.

The genes are TRBV6-1 and TRBJ2-3; the TCRdb call, TRBD2, lacks DNA for checking. CDR3 length: 17 amino acids. The germline V gene has CDR1 MNHNS and CDR2 SASEGT. The CDR3: CASSRLTSGTRTDTQYF.

CDR3 loop: CASSRDRGPNQPQHF. The chain recombines TRBV12-3 or TRBV12-4 with TRBJ1-5; TCRdb reports TRBD1, a call that lacks DNA to check it against. The CDR3 spans 15 residues.

V usage is TRBV15 and J usage is TRBJ2-1; lacking DNA, the TRBD1 call made by TCRdb goes unchecked. The CDR3 contains 15 residues. Germline values: CDR1 LNHNV, CDR2 YYDKDF (reference sequence). The CDR3 protein is CATSTGGLGNNEQFF.

V is TRBV4-1 and J is TRBJ2-7; TCRdb calls TRBD1, which cannot be checked without DNA. In germline, CDR1 is MGHRA, CDR2 YSYEKL. This CDR3 spans 11 amino acids. CDR3 amino acids: CASRQGIEQYF.

The chain recombines TRBV6-1 with TRBJ2-7; TCRdb proposes TRBD2, but this gene call is untestable without DNA. The CDR3 is 15 residues long. Germline-derived CDR1 and CDR2 are MNHNS and SASEGT. The CDR3 loop reads CASSTGGTLSYEQYF.